This TCR beta chain stems from a study of blood T cell repertoires in COVID-19. Study-level background: Researchers got acute and convalescent COVID-19 samples from the United States, Italy and Spain. PBMCs, B-cell-depleted T cells, or T cells were the source of the cDNA or gDNA that made up the material.

Categorization into cohorts depended on clinical history that participants reported. Recovered status in Cohort 3 required two negative PCRs, clearance, or symptom resolution. Sequencing was performed with immunoSEQ multiplex PCR; in TCRdb, only in-frame clones are kept and a portion is missing. The repertoire holds about 290,000 clones, with around 86% as singletons. Germline CDR1 and CDR2: SQVTM and ANQGSEA. J lost 4 bases, V lost 7 bases, and 3 bases had no gene match. This CDR3 is 11 amino acids long. Material: PBMCs or T cells enriched from blood (not recorded which). The TCR originated in a woman aged 40 to 49 who had recovered from COVID-19. The rearrangement joins TRBV29-1 to TRBJ1-1, with 7 positions matching TRBD1. CDR3 sequence (DNA): TGCAGCGCTAGGGACAGCACTGAAGCTTTCTTT. Translated, it gives CSARDSTEAFF.